The next 30 T cell receptor beta chains were all read from a single sample in a study of blood T cell repertoires in COVID-19 (dated by TCRdb to 2019 to 2021). The library relied on the immunoSEQ multiplex PCR assay. Entries here come from immuneACCESS through TCRdb and include only in-frame sequences with V and J called. Some clones fail to appear in such tables; in the studies checked, an unresolved V gene covers under half of the shortfall, and the cause of the remainder is unknown. The sample records roughly 70,000 clones, more than 90% of which are singletons. Of the sample, roughly 13% falls within the top ten clones. Sequencing was carried out using peripheral blood. The receptors shown here come from a human donor with active COVID-19. The donor label of this sample is uncertain.

This sequence joins TRBV5-1 and TRBJ2-4, with TRBD1 identical over 9 bases. There are 14 residues in the CDR3. Germline CDR1 is SGHRS and CDR2 is YFSETQ. V shed 4 bases and J 3 bases; nucleotides not matched to a gene: 2. The CDR3 DNA is TGCGCCAGCAGCCGGACAGGGGACAAAAACATTCAGTACTTC. It codes for CASSRTGDKNIQYF.

The chain has TRBV10-3 and TRBJ1-2, with 9 bases fitting TRBD1. The junction had 5 bases not matched to a gene; V was cut back by 0 bases and J by 3 bases. Germline-derived CDR1 and CDR2 are ENHRY and SYGVKD. This CDR3 spans 16 amino acids. The CDR3 sequence is CAISESTGQGYYGYTF. The CDR3 coding sequence is TGTGCCATCAGTGAGTCGACAGGACAGGGGTACTATGGCTACACCTTC.

The chain carries TRBV19 and TRBJ2-3; D unclear. V shed 2 bases and J shed 0 bases, with 9 bases lying between them. Germline V gene data show CDR1 as LNHDA and CDR2 as SQIVND (reference sequence). CDR3 size: 15 residues. The CDR3 protein is CASSILQASTDTQYF. In DNA, the CDR3 is TGTGCCAGTAGTATACTGCAGGCCAGCACAGATACGCAGTATTTT. Combining the CDR3 with reference TRBV19 and TRBJ2-3 gives the whole variable domain DGGITQSPKYLFRKEGQNVTLSCEQNLNHDAMYWYRQDPGQGLRLIYYSQIVNDFQKGDIAEGYSVSREKKESFPLTVTSAQKNPTAFYLCASSILQASTDTQYFGPGTRLTVL.

This chain connects TRBV29-1 to TRBJ1-4; D not certain. CDR3 size: 14 residues. V was cut by 5 bases and J by 4 bases, with 14 bases left in between. Germline V gene lookup returns CDR1 SQVTM and CDR2 ANQGSEA. CDR3 amino acids: CSVYGEPVNEKLFF. The CDR3 DNA is TGCAGCGTTTACGGAGAACCCGTTAATGAAAAACTGTTTTTT.

This rearrangement joins TRBV12-3 or TRBV12-4 to TRBJ2-7, with D unresolved. V was shortened by 4 bases and J by 3 bases, with 7 bases between the two germline ends. The CDR3 spans 12 residues. In nucleotides, the CDR3 is TGTGCCAGCAGTTCCTCCTTCTACGAGCAGTACTTC. This encodes CASSSSFYEQYF.

This clone has only a few counts. A much larger clone differs by one base, so this may be a read error. The V gene is TRBV11-3, the J gene TRBJ2-7; 11 bases match TRBD1. The CDR3 spans 15 residues. In germline, CDR1 is SGHNT, CDR2 YENEEA. The ends lost 2 bases at V and 3 bases at J; junction bases unmatched: 3. Here the CDR3 reads CASSLTGQGDYEQYF. The CDR3 DNA reads as TGTGCCAGCAGCTTAACGGGACAGGGGGACTACGAGCAGTACTTC.

This chain links TRBV24-1 with TRBJ2-2; no reliable D call. Trimming cost V 4 bases and J 7 bases, with 12 bases left between them. The germline V gene encodes CDR1 KGHDR and CDR2 SFDVKD. This CDR3 has 14 amino acids. The DNA for the CDR3 is TGTGCCACCAGTGACTATACAGTCGGCGGGGAGCTGTTTTTT. This sequence encodes CATSDYTVGGELFF.

This sequence joins TRBV7-2 and TRBJ2-7; the match to TRBD2 covers 10 bases. The V gene end was trimmed by 4 bases and the J gene end by 5 bases; junction bases not matched to a gene: 11. The CDR3 totals 16 residues. Per germline, CDR1 SGHTA and CDR2 FQGNSA. The CDR3 DNA sequence: TGTGCCAGCAGCTACCCGGGGGTAGCGGGAGGTAACGAGCAGTACTTC. This gives the protein CASSYPGVAGGNEQYF.

The chain couples TRBV12-3 or TRBV12-4 to TRBJ1-2, with no clear D. The CDR3 contains 12 residues. The ends were cut back, 0 bases at V and 8 bases at J, with 7 bases in the middle. CDR3: CASSLASGGYTF. The CDR3 DNA sequence: TGTGCCAGCAGTTTAGCTTCGGGAGGCTACACCTTC.

This clone was observed once. The chain couples TRBV5-6 to TRBJ2-5, with TRBD2 matching over 9 bases. The length of the CDR3 is 14 residues. Germline V gene lookup returns CDR1 SGHDT and CDR2 YYEEEE. V dropped 3 bases and J dropped 5; count of bases not matched to a gene: 5. The CDR3 DNA sequence: TGTGCCAGCAGCTCCGCAGCGGGAGGTGAGACCCAGTACTTC. Translation gives CASSSAAGGETQYF.

This clone was observed a few times. The chain combines TRBV4-2 with TRBJ2-7; TRBD2 aligns across 10 bases. The CDR3 extends over 15 amino acids. With V trimmed by 5 bases and J by 3 bases, 7 bases remained unmatched. The germline CDR1 and CDR2 sequences are LGHNA and YNFKEQ. CDR3 DNA: TGTGCCAGCAGCGTGATGAGCGGGAGGGACTACGAGCAGTACTTC. Its protein is CASSVMSGRDYEQYF.

The chain links TRBV28 to TRBJ1-2, with TRBD1 identical over 8 bases. This CDR3 contains 16 residues. The V and J ends lost 3 bases and 8 bases, in that order; junction bases with no gene match: 14. The V gene's germline CDR1 is MDHEN and CDR2 SYDVKM. CDR3 in amino acids: CASSLPGTGGVQGYTF. The DNA for the CDR3 is TGTGCCAGCAGTTTGCCTGGGACAGGAGGGGTCCAAGGCTACACCTTC.

This clone was seen a single time. The chain recombines TRBV4-3 with TRBJ2-1; 8 nucleotides match TRBD2. The CDR3 extends over 16 amino acids. In germline, CDR1 is LGHNA, CDR2 YSLEER. Trimming cost V 4 bases and J 7 bases; bases outside gene matches: 12. The CDR3 DNA sequence: TGCGCCAGCAGCCTCGCCGGGGCGGGAGGTGGGAATGAGCAGTTCTTC. It is translated as CASSLAGAGGGNEQFF.

The chain carries TRBV30 and TRBJ2-1, with TRBD2 as a possible D gene (6 bases). Germline lookup yields CDR1 GTSNPN and CDR2 SVGIG (reference sequence). Between the trimmed V and J ends, which lost 5 bases and 9 bases, there was a span of 14 bases. This CDR3 is built from 12 residues. The CDR3 nucleotides are TGTGCCTGGTCTGGGAGCGGGTTTGAGCAGTTCTTC. It yields the protein CAWSGSGFEQFF.

This sequence joins TRBV24-1 and TRBJ2-2; D is unresolved. The germline V and J ends were trimmed by 0 bases and 2 bases, with 9 bases remaining between them. The length of the CDR3 is 16 residues. Germline V gives CDR1 KGHDR, CDR2 SFDVKD. CDR3 in amino acids: CATSDLRHHNTGELFF. The CDR3 DNA reads as TGTGCCACCAGTGATTTGCGACACCATAACACCGGGGAGCTGTTTTTT.

The V and J genes are TRBV11-2 and TRBJ1-2; no firm D call. Germline-derived CDR1 and CDR2 are SGHAT and FQNNGV. V dropped 1 base and J dropped 8 bases, with 8 bases sitting between them. The CDR3 sequence is 12 residues long. The CDR3 DNA reads as TGTGCCAGCAGCTTAGCCACCGGGGGCTACACCTTC. It yields the protein CASSLATGGYTF.

This clone has a single count. The rearrangement uses TRBV28 and TRBJ1-5, with D possibly TRBD1 on 6 matching bases. Looked up from germline, CDR1 is MDHEN and CDR2 is SYDVKM. The CDR3 length is 13 residues. The V end lost 3 bases, the J end lost 7 bases, and 10 bases lay between the germline ends. CDR3 in DNA: TGTGCCAGCAGTTTGGACAGCTTACAGCCCCAGCATTTT. Its protein product is CASSLDSLQPQHF. The complete variable domain, with remaining parts taken from reference TRBV28 and TRBJ1-5, reads DVKVTQSSRYLVKRTGEKVFLECVQDMDHENMFWYRQDPGLGLRLIYFSYDVKMKEKGDIPEGYSVSREKKERFSLILESASTNQTSMYLCASSLDSLQPQHFGDGTRLSIL.

In DNA, the CDR3 is TGTGCCAGCAGCACACAGTCCGGAAATGAGCAGTTCTTC. As protein: CASSTQSGNEQFF. The rearrangement uses TRBV9 and TRBJ2-1; D is unresolved. Germline CDR1 and CDR2: SGDLS and YYNGEE. The CDR3 is made up of 13 amino acids. V was shortened by 4 bases and J by 7 bases, with 12 bases between the two germline ends.

This chain connects TRBV19 to TRBJ1-5; TRBD1 might be the D (6 bases). V shed 6 bases and J shed 2 bases, with 14 bases lying between them. Germline V gene sequence: CDR1 LNHDA, CDR2 SQIVND (reference sequence). The CDR3 is made up of 15 amino acids. CDR3 sequence: CASSATGNGNQPQHF. The CDR3 bases are TGTGCCAGTAGCGCCACAGGGAACGGCAATCAGCCCCAGCATTTT.

V gene TRBV19 combines with J gene TRBJ1-1; D unclear. The CDR3 runs to 14 residues. V was shortened by 5 bases and J by 4 bases, with 14 bases between the two germline ends. Germline V gene lookup returns CDR1 LNHDA and CDR2 SQIVND (reference sequence). CDR3 loop: CASSPTSGVTEAFF. As DNA, the CDR3 is TGTGCCAGTAGTCCTACGTCCGGTGTCACTGAAGCTTTCTTT.

The rearrangement links TRBV4-1 to TRBJ2-1; 9 positions agree with TRBD2. J was trimmed by 7 bases and V by 0 bases; bases with no gene match: 7. This CDR3 is built from 16 residues. The V gene's germline CDR1 is MGHRA and CDR2 YSYEKL. CDR3 sequence (DNA): TGCGCCAGCAGCCAAGAACGTAGCGGGAGCTTAAATGAGCAGTTCTTC. Its translation is CASSQERSGSLNEQFF.

This clone occurred once. The V call is TRBV29-1, the J call TRBJ2-7; 8 nucleotides align to TRBD1. The CDR3 is made up of 14 amino acids. Trimming took 6 bases from V and 1 from J; bases not matched to a gene: 8. Germline V lookup: CDR1 SQVTM, CDR2 ANQGSEA. CDR3 amino acids: CSVSSGTGSYEQYF. CDR3 coding DNA: TGCAGCGTATCGTCCGGGACAGGTTCCTACGAGCAGTACTTC.

The V and J genes are TRBV5-5 and TRBJ2-6, with 10 bases that match TRBD1. Germline V CDR1 and CDR2: SGHKS, YYEKEE (reference sequence). With 0 bases clipped from V and 0 bases from J, the junction kept 0 bases outside the gene matches. This CDR3 contains 17 residues. The CDR3 loop is CASSLGTGGSGANVLTF. The CDR3 DNA follows: TGTGCCAGCAGCTTGGGGACAGGGGGCTCTGGGGCCAACGTCCTGACTTTC.

This chain uses TRBV2 with TRBJ1-5; D perhaps matches TRBD1 (6 bases). CDR1 SNHLY and CDR2 FYNNEI come from the germline V gene. V was trimmed by 6 bases and J by 4 bases, leaving 16 bases between them. The CDR3 is 15 amino acids. The CDR3 DNA reads as TGTGCCAGCAGAGGGGGGGGCCCGATTAATCAGCCCCAGCATTTT. Translating gives CASRGGGPINQPQHF.

This rearrangement joins TRBV11-1 to TRBJ2-1; D ambiguous. The CDR3 has 11 amino acids. Deletions cut 4 bases from V and 5 bases from J, with 3 bases between. Germline V gene lookup returns CDR1 SGHAT and CDR2 FQDESV (reference sequence). The CDR3 sequence is CASSYNNEQFF. DNA for the CDR3: TGTGCCAGCAGCTACAACAATGAGCAGTTCTTC.

The chain has TRBV7-2 and TRBJ2-2; 8 bases align to TRBD2. With 5 bases clipped from V and 10 bases from J, the junction kept 12 bases outside the gene matches. The CDR3 spans 15 residues. In germline, CDR1 is SGHTA, CDR2 FQGNSA. The DNA for the CDR3 is TGTGCCAGCAGCCCTCGAGCGGGAGTCGGTTCGGAGCTGTTTTTT. Its translation: CASSPRAGVGSELFF.

The chain employs TRBV6-2 or TRBV6-3 and TRBJ2-7, with 7 bases that match TRBD1. The V gene's germline CDR1 is MNHEY and CDR2 SVGEGT. This CDR3 spans 16 amino acids. Trimming took 4 bases from V and 0 from J; bases not matched to a gene: 9. The chain's CDR3 is CASSLPAWTGSYEQYF. The DNA for the CDR3 is TGTGCCAGCAGTTTGCCAGCGTGGACAGGCTCCTACGAGCAGTACTTC.

The chain has TRBV7-2 and TRBJ1-6; D may be TRBD1 (5 bases). This CDR3 contains 15 residues. The ends were cut back, 6 bases at V and 9 bases at J, with 18 bases in the middle. The germline gives CDR1 SGHTA, CDR2 FQGNSA. CDR3 DNA: TGTGCCAGCAGGCCGACTTCTCAGGGTGGTTCACCCCTCCACTTT. It translates to CASRPTSQGGSPLHF. Looking up the rest from reference TRBV7-2 and TRBJ1-6 gives the full variable domain: GAGVSQSPSNKVTEKGKDVELRCDPISGHTALYWYRQSLGQGLEFLIYFQGNSAPDKSGLPSDRFSAERTGGSVSTLTIQRTQQEDSAVYLCASRPTSQGGSPLHFGNGTRLTVT.

The rearrangement joins TRBV11-2 to TRBJ1-3; D is ambiguous. The length of the CDR3 is 14 residues. Between the trimmed V and J ends, which lost 0 bases and 4 bases, there was a span of 7 bases. Germline assignment: CDR1 SGHAT and CDR2 FQNNGV. The CDR3 loop reads CASSLERQGNTIYF. The CDR3, as DNA: TGTGCCAGCAGCTTAGAGAGGCAGGGAAACACCATATATTTT.

This clone was seen just once. V and J are TRBV12-3 or TRBV12-4 and TRBJ1-2; D is unclear. Deletions cut 6 bases from V and 2 bases from J, with 4 bases between. The CDR3 length is 11 residues. Here the CDR3 reads CASRRNYGYTF. DNA for the CDR3: TGTGCCAGCAGACGGAACTATGGCTACACCTTC.